This is a list of T cell receptor beta chains from one sample in a study of T cell repertoires in ileal Crohn's disease. Repertoires were generated with immunoSEQ multiplex PCR, while TCRdb's copy carries only in-frame clones and drops some. In the table there are several thousand clones, about 80% of which are singletons. The sequencing input was ileal tissue. These TCRs come from an adult with Crohn's disease. Both conserved end residues are part of each CDR3. Each record gives: J gene, V gene, CDR3 protein.

j_gene: TRBJ1-3
v_gene: TRBV28
CDR3aa: CASSGTGNFGNTIYF

j_gene: TRBJ1-1
v_gene: TRBV28
CDR3aa: CASSEQGANTEAFF

j_gene: TRBJ2-6
v_gene: TRBV5-1
CDR3aa: CASSPGANVLTF

j_gene: TRBJ2-1
v_gene: TRBV6-5
CDR3aa: CASRLGGGTYNEQFF

j_gene: TRBJ2-7
v_gene: TRBV14
CDR3aa: CASSQGFDEQYF

j_gene: TRBJ2-1
v_gene: TRBV10-1
CDR3aa: CASSRSGGSYNEQFF

j_gene: TRBJ2-3
v_gene: TRBV10-3
CDR3aa: CAISRDRGAGTQYF

j_gene: TRBJ1-1
v_gene: TRBV14
CDR3aa: CASSQGTYTEAFF

j_gene: TRBJ1-1
v_gene: TRBV5-6
CDR3aa: CASSLDRNTEAFF

j_gene: TRBJ2-7
v_gene: TRBV14
CDR3aa: CASSTGLGGEQYF

j_gene: TRBJ2-7
v_gene: TRBV11-3
CDR3aa: CASSLTVYEQYF

j_gene: TRBJ2-3
v_gene: TRBV10-3
CDR3aa: CAISETGRTDTQYF

j_gene: TRBJ1-3
v_gene: TRBV15
CDR3aa: CATSRPVGTAGNTIYF

j_gene: TRBJ2-7
v_gene: TRBV7-2
CDR3aa: CASSWVPRYEQYF

j_gene: TRBJ2-2
v_gene: TRBV11-3
CDR3aa: CASSLRGNTGELFF

j_gene: TRBJ1-4
v_gene: TRBV5-6
CDR3aa: CASSLLDSEKLFF

j_gene: TRBJ2-1
v_gene: TRBV19
CDR3aa: CASRPDWGPSYNEQFF

j_gene: TRBJ2-1
v_gene: TRBV5-6
CDR3aa: CASSLLGTSGGGQFF

j_gene: TRBJ2-1
v_gene: TRBV15
CDR3aa: CATSIAGRYNEQFF

j_gene: TRBJ1-1
v_gene: TRBV28
CDR3aa: CASSEAQNTEAFF

j_gene: TRBJ2-1
v_gene: TRBV4-2
CDR3aa: CASSHPLAGTSYNEQFF

j_gene: TRBJ2-5
v_gene: TRBV9
CDR3aa: CASSATGEPSGETQYF

j_gene: TRBJ1-5
v_gene: TRBV6-5
CDR3aa: CASSPFFSQPQHF

j_gene: TRBJ2-5
v_gene: TRBV5-1
CDR3aa: CASSLETREAETQYF

j_gene: TRBJ1-6
v_gene: TRBV11-2
CDR3aa: CASSWAGSNSPLHF

j_gene: TRBJ2-5
v_gene: TRBV5-1
CDR3aa: CASRTSPGGAGETQYF

j_gene: TRBJ1-1
v_gene: TRBV5-1
CDR3aa: CASSQGQGSTEAFF

j_gene: TRBJ2-4
v_gene: TRBV28
CDR3aa: CASSEPTTGGKAKNIQYF

j_gene: TRBJ1-1
v_gene: TRBV11-3
CDR3aa: CASSSTGLAEAFF

j_gene: TRBJ1-6
v_gene: TRBV5-1
CDR3aa: CASSLAGTLDSPLHF

j_gene: TRBJ1-1
v_gene: TRBV5-1
CDR3aa: CASSPPTLTEAFF

j_gene: TRBJ1-5
v_gene: TRBV28
CDR3aa: CASRDMYSNQPQHF

j_gene: TRBJ2-1
v_gene: TRBV27
CDR3aa: CASTRTVGNEQFF

j_gene: TRBJ2-3
v_gene: TRBV5-1
CDR3aa: CASSLVGLAASTDTQYF